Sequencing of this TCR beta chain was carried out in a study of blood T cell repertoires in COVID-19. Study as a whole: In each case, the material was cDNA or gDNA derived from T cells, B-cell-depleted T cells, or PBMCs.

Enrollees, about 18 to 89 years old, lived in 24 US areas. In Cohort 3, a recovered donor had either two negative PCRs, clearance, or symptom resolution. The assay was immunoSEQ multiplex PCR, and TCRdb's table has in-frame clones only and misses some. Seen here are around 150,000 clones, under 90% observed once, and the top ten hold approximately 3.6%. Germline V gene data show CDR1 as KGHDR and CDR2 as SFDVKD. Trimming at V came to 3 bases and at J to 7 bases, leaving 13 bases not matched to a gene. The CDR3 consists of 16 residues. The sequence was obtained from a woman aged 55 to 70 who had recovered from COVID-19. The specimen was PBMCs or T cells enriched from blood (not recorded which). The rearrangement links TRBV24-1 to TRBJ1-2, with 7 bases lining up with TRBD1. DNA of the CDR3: TGTGCCACCAGTGATGGACAGGCAGTGTTTCGTGCTGGCTACACCTTC. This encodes CATSDGQAVFRAGYTF.